This T cell receptor beta chain was found in a study of control samples from healthy donors and cancer patients. V lost 4 bases to trimming and J lost 1 base, with 8 bases between them. Germline values: CDR1 SGDLS, CDR2 YYNGEE. The CDR3 covers 13 residues. The table came from immunoSEQ multiplex PCR; TCRdb's copy has only in-frame clones and leaves some out. The repertoire includes about 170,000 clones, over 85% of them detected once, and roughly 4.3% sits in the top ten. The receptor was derived from a woman aged 60-75 years in good health. What was sequenced was blood. This rearrangement joins TRBV9 to TRBJ2-5; no reliable D call. The CDR3 DNA reads TGTGCCAGCAGCTTTGAAGGCCAAGAGACCCAGTACTTC. Amino acids: CASSFEGQETQYF.